The 6 T cell receptor beta chains below come from one sample, sequenced in a study. TCRdb reprocessed the 5' RACE reads via MiXCR and lists one record per CDR3 protein. The sample holds about 50,000 distinct CDR3 sequences, about 28% seen once. Sequencing was done on a sample of naive CD4+ T cells sorted from blood. Subset in this sample: naive CD4+ T cells, CD4+CD45RA+CD25-. The origin of the receptors is a female donor with breast cancer.

This clonotype was observed many times. V gene TRBV20-1 combines with J gene TRBJ1-1; D gene uncertain. There are 14 residues in the CDR3. CDR1 is DFQATT and CDR2 is SNEGSKA in the germline V gene (reference sequence). Trimming stripped 3 bases from V and 0 bases from J, with 11 bases between. Here the CDR3 reads CSARSAGMNTEAFF. The CDR3 DNA reads TGCAGTGCTAGGAGTGCAGGAATGAACACTGAAGCTTTCTTT.

This clonotype has more than one count but fewer than ten. A read error may produce the germline difference seen at one junction end. The V call is TRBV28, the J call TRBJ1-1; tentative D call: TRBD1 (6 bases). The CDR3 consists of 15 residues. The germline gives CDR1 MDHEN, CDR2 SYDVKM. The CDR3 sequence: CTSSYPGHLNTEAFF. CDR3 in DNA: TGTACCAGCAGTTACCCGGGACACTTGAACACTGAAGCTTTCTTT.

Notes on this clonotype: The junction departs from germline at one end; a sequencing error may be responsible. The chain employs TRBV7-2 and TRBJ1-4; D perhaps matches TRBD1 (5 bases). From germline, CDR1 is SGHTA and CDR2 FQGNSA. The CDR3 has 15 residues. The CDR3 spells CAGSPSGTAGEKLFF. The CDR3 DNA sequence: TGTGCCGGCAGCCCCTCCGGGACGGCGGGGGAAAAACTGTTTTTT.

This chain joins TRBV7-2 and TRBJ2-3; no clear D. This CDR3 is 14 amino acids long. V shed 1 base and J shed 6 bases, with 11 bases lying between them. The germline V gene has CDR1 SGHTA and CDR2 FQGNSA. The CDR3 protein is CASSLVLGSDTQYF. CDR3 coding DNA: TGTGCCAGCAGCTTAGTGTTGGGGTCCGATACGCAGTATTTT.

The V gene is TRBV20-1, the J gene TRBJ2-2, with D maybe TRBD2 (6 bases). The V gene's germline CDR1 is DFQATT and CDR2 SNEGSKA (reference sequence). The CDR3 spans 14 residues. The V end was cut by 6 bases, the J end by 3 bases, with 14 bases between. The CDR3 DNA is TGCAGTGCGCGGGACGGATCCTACACCGGGGAGCTGTTTTTT. It encodes CSARDGSYTGELFF.

The V call is TRBV20-1, the J call TRBJ2-7; D is unresolved. The CDR3 runs 15 residues. The germline V gene encodes CDR1 DFQATT and CDR2 SNEGSKA (reference sequence). V dropped 1 base and J dropped 6 bases, with 19 bases sitting between them. The CDR3 spells CSARGQALDMGEQYF. CDR3 DNA sequence: TGCAGTGCTAGAGGGCAGGCTCTTGATATGGGCGAGCAGTACTTC.